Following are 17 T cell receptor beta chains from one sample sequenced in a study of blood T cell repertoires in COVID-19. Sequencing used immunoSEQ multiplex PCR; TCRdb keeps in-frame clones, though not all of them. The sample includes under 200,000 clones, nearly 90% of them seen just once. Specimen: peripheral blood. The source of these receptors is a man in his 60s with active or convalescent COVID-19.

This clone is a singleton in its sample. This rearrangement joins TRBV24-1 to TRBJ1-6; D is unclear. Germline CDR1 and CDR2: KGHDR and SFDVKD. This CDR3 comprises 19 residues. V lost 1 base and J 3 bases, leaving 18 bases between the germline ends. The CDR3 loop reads CATSDFRSPILNYNSPLHF. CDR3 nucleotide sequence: TGTGCCACCAGTGATTTTCGGTCACCGATACTGAACTATAATTCACCCCTCCACTTT.

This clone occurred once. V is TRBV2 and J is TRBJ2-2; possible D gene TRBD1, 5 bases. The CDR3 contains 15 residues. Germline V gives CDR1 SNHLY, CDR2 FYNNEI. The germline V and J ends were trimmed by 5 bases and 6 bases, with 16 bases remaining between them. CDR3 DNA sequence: TGTGCCAGCAGTCTGCAGGGCCAGGTCTCCGGGGAGCTGTTTTTT. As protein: CASSLQGQVSGELFF.

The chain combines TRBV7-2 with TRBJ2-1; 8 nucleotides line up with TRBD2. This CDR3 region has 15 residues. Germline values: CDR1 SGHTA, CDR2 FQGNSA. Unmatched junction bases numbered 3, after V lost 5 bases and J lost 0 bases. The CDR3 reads CASSLRGGSYNEQFF. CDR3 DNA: TGTGCCAGCAGCCTCCGGGGGGGCTCCTACAATGAGCAGTTCTTC.

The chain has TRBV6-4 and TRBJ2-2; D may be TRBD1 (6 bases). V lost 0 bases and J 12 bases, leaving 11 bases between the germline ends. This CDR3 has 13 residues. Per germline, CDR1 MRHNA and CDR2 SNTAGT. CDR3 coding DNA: TGTGCCAGCAGTGACTCCGGCAGGGGCAAGCTGTTTTTT. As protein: CASSDSGRGKLFF.

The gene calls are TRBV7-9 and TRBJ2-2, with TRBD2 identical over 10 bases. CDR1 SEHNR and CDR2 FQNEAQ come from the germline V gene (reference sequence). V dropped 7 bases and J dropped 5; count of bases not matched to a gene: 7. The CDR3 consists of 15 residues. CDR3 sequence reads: CASTPSGGGTGELFF. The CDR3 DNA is TGTGCCAGCACCCCTAGCGGGGGTGGAACCGGGGAGCTGTTTTTT.

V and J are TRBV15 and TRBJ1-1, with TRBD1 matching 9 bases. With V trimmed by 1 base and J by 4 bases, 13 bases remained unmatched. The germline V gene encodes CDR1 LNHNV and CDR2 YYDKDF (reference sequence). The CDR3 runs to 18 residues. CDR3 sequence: CATSRGHPGQGYGTEAFF. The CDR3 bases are TGTGCCACCAGCAGAGGGCATCCGGGACAGGGATACGGCACTGAAGCTTTCTTT.

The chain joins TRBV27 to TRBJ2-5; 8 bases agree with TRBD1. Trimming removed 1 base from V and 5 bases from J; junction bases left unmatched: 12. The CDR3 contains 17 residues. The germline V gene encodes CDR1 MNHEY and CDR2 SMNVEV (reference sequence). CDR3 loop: CASSLWGQVLPGETQYF. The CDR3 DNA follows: TGTGCCAGCAGTTTATGGGGACAGGTCTTACCGGGGGAGACCCAGTACTTC.

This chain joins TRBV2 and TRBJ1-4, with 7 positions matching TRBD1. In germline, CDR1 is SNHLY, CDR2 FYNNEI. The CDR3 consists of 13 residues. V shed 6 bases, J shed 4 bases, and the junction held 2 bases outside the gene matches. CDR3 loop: CASRRDSNEKLFF. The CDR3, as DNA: TGTGCCAGCAGACGGGACAGTAATGAAAAACTGTTTTTT.

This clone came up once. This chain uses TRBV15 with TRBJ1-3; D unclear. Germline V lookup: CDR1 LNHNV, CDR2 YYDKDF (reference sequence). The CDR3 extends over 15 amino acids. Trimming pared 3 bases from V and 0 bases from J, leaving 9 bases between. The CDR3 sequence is CATSSERGSGNTIYF. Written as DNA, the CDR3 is TGTGCCACCAGCAGCGAACGGGGCTCTGGAAACACCATATATTTT. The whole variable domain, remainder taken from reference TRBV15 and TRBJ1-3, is DAMVIQNPRYQVTQFGKPVTLSCSQTLNHNVMYWYQQKSSQAPKLLFHYYDKDFNNEADTPDNFQSRRPNTSFCFLDIRSPGLGDTAMYLCATSSERGSGNTIYFGEGSWLTVV.

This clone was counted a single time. CDR3 DNA: TGTGCCACCTCGCCTGAGGGCCAGCCCCAGCATTTT. It specifies CATSPEGQPQHF. The chain has TRBV19 and TRBJ1-5, with D unresolved. This CDR3 has 12 amino acids. Trimming pared 10 bases from V and 7 bases from J, leaving 14 bases between. Germline-derived CDR1 and CDR2 are LNHDA and SQIVND (reference sequence).

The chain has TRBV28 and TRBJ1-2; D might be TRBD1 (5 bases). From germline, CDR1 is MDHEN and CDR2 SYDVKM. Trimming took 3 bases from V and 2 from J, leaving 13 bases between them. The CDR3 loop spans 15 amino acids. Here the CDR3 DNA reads TGTGCCAGCAGTTTGGGTTCAGGGAGGAACTATGGCTACACCTTC. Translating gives CASSLGSGRNYGYTF.

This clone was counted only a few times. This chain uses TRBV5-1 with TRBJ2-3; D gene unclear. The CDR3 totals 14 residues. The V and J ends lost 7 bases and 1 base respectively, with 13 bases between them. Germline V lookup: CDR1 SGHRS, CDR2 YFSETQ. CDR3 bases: TGCGCCAGCTGTTATTTTCCGGGCACAGATACGCAGTATTTT. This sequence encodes CASCYFPGTDTQYF.

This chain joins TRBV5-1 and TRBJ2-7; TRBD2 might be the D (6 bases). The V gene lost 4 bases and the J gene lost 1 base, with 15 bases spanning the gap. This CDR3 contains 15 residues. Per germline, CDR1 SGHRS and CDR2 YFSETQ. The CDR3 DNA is TGCGCCAGCAGCAATAGCGGATCGGTATCCTACGAGCAGTACTTC. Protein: CASSNSGSVSYEQYF. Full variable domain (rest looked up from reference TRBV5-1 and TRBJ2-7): KAGVTQTPRYLIKTRGQQVTLSCSPISGHRSVSWYQQTPGQGLQFLFEYFSETQRNKGNFPGRFSGRQFSNSRSEMNVSTLELGDSALYLCASSNSGSVSYEQYFGPGTRLTVT.

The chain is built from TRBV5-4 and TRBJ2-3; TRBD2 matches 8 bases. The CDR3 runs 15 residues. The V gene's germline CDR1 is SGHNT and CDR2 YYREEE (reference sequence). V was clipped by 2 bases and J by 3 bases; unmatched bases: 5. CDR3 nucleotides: TGTGCCAGCAGCTTTTTATCGGGGGGGACAGATACGCAGTATTTT. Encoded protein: CASSFLSGGTDTQYF.

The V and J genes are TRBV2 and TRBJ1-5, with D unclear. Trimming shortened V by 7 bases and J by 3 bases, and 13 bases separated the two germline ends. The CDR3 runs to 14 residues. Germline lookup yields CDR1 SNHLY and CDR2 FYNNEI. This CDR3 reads CASTKDGDNQPQHF. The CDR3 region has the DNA TGTGCCAGCACAAAAGACGGAGACAATCAGCCCCAGCATTTT. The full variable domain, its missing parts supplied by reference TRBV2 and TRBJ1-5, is EPEVTQTPSHQVTQMGQEVILRCVPISNHLYFYWYRQILGQKVEFLVSFYNNEISEKSEIFDDQFSVERPDGSNFTLKIRSTKLEDSAMYFCASTKDGDNQPQHFGDGTRLSIL.

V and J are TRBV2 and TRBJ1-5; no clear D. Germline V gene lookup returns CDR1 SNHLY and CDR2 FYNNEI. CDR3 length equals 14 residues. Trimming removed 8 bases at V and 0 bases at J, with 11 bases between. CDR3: CASGGQASNQPQHF. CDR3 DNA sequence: TGTGCCAGCGGCGGGCAAGCTAGCAATCAGCCCCAGCATTTT.

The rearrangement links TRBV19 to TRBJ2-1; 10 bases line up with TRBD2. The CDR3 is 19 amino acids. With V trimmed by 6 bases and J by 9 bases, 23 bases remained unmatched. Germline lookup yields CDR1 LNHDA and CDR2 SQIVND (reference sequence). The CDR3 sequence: CASSRVAGASGGASGEQFF. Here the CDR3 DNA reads TGTGCCAGTAGCCGTGTTGCCGGGGCCAGCGGGGGGGCGTCGGGTGAGCAGTTCTTC. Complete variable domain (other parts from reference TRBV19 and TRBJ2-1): DGGITQSPKYLFRKEGQNVTLSCEQNLNHDAMYWYRQDPGQGLRLIYYSQIVNDFQKGDIAEGYSVSREKKESFPLTVTSAQKNPTAFYLCASSRVAGASGGASGEQFFGPGTRLTVL.